The following is a T cell receptor beta chain sequence with its context. The data originate from a study of breast tumors, draining lymph nodes, adjacent tissues. The germline V gene has CDR1 LGHDT and CDR2 YNNKEL (reference sequence). The CDR3 has 16 amino acids. Unmatched junction bases numbered 4, after V lost 4 bases and J lost 5 bases. TCRdb ran MiXCR on the multiplex PCR reads and lists one entry per CDR3 protein. The table has some 170,000 distinct CDR3 sequences, around a third seen once. Axillary draining lymph nodes of breast cancer patients supplied the node samples. The sequence derives from a female donor with breast cancer. Some clones in this sample may be carry-over from other donors' samples. The sequencing input was axillary lymph node tissue. The chain recombines TRBV3-1 with TRBJ2-1, with 14 bases fitting TRBD2. In nucleotides, the CDR3 is TGTGCCAGCAGCCTCCGGACTAGCGGGGGGAACAATGAGCAGTTCTTC. Translated: CASSLRTSGGNNEQFF.